These 3 T cell receptor beta chains share one sample of origin, sequenced in a study of cytomegalovirus exposure and HLA in healthy donors. Primers for the PCR totalled 60 Vbeta and 13 Jbeta. The table came from immunoSEQ multiplex PCR; TCRdb's copy has only in-frame clones and leaves some out. The sample includes about 190,000 clones, approximately 85% of them seen just once. Sequencing used PBMCs. These receptors all stem from a man aged 18-30 years in good health and CMV-seronegative.

The chain has TRBV2 and TRBJ1-5; a weak D match, TRBD1 (6 bases). V lost 4 bases to trimming and J lost 4 bases, with 11 bases between them. Germline V gene data show CDR1 as SNHLY and CDR2 as FYNNEI. The CDR3 consists of 14 residues. CDR3: CASSVRTENQPQHF. CDR3 coding DNA: TGTGCCAGCAGTGTAAGGACAGAGAATCAGCCCCAGCATTTT.

This clone showed up many times. The genes are TRBV10-1 and TRBJ1-2; D is possibly TRBD1 (6 bases). From germline, CDR1 is WNHNN and CDR2 SYGVQD (reference sequence). The CDR3 has 15 amino acids. Trimming stripped 0 bases from V and 6 bases from J, with 14 bases between. The CDR3 region is CASSESRGSGNGYTF. CDR3 nucleotide sequence: TGCGCCAGCAGTGAGTCGAGGGGGTCGGGTAATGGCTACACCTTC.

With regard to this clone: This same CDR3 is encoded by further DNA sequences in the sample. The V call is TRBV7-6, the J call TRBJ2-5, with 8 bases that match TRBD2. V was clipped by 1 base and J by 2 bases; unmatched bases: 9. The CDR3 totals 17 residues. Per germline, CDR1 SGHVS and CDR2 FNYEAQ. DNA of the CDR3: TGTGCCAGCAGCTTAGAAGCGGGGGCCTCTGAGCAAGAGACCCAGTACTTC. Translating it yields CASSLEAGASEQETQYF.